Each of the 9 T cell receptor beta chains below was sequenced from the same sample in a study of cytomegalovirus exposure and HLA in healthy donors. Here immunoSEQ multiplex PCR was the method, and the copy in TCRdb shows in-frame clones only, minus some. The sample has 120,000 or so clones, around 90% seen once. Material for sequencing was PBMCs. Receptors originate from a woman younger than 30 in good health and CMV-seronegative.

This chain links TRBV9 with TRBJ2-3; 7 nucleotides agree with TRBD2. Germline V gives CDR1 SGDLS, CDR2 YYNGEE. Trimming took 4 bases from V and 0 from J; bases not matched to a gene: 8. The CDR3 consists of 16 residues. The DNA for the CDR3 is TGTGCCAGCAGCTACCAAGCGGGACCTAGCACAGATACGCAGTATTTT. It encodes CASSYQAGPSTDTQYF.

CDR3 sequence (DNA): TGTGCCAGCAGAGGGACAGGGTCGACCTACGAGCAGTACTTC. This gives the protein CASRGTGSTYEQYF. This chain joins TRBV6-1 and TRBJ2-7; 9 bases fit TRBD1. The ends lost 6 bases at V and 2 bases at J; junction bases unmatched: 5. Germline V lookup: CDR1 MNHNS, CDR2 SASEGT. This CDR3 region has 14 residues.

The chain has TRBV28 and TRBJ2-3, with TRBD2 matching over 10 bases. The germline CDR1 and CDR2 sequences are MDHEN and SYDVKM. Trimming took 6 bases from V and 0 from J; bases not matched to a gene: 12. CDR3 length: 18 amino acids. The CDR3 spells CASSPNLAGVTSTDTQYF. The CDR3 DNA reads TGTGCCAGCAGCCCTAACCTAGCGGGAGTTACTAGCACAGATACGCAGTATTTT.

This clone appeared a single time. The chain has TRBV5-1 and TRBJ2-7; 7 nucleotides match TRBD2. The CDR3 is 16 residues long. Per germline, CDR1 SGHRS and CDR2 YFSETQ. V gave up 1 base and J gave up 0 bases; unmatched junction bases: 7. This CDR3 is CASSLTASGLSYEQYF. In nucleotides, the CDR3 is TGCGCCAGCAGCTTGACGGCTAGCGGCCTCTCCTACGAGCAGTACTTC.

The gene calls are TRBV9 and TRBJ1-5; no clear D. CDR1 is SGDLS, CDR2 YYNGEE, per germline. V lost 0 bases, J lost 6 bases, and 13 bases lay in between. There are 15 residues in the CDR3. The CDR3 coding sequence is TGTGCCAGCAGCGTAGATGAGGGCGCTGGTCAGCCCCAGCATTTT. This encodes CASSVDEGAGQPQHF. The full variable domain, its missing parts supplied by reference TRBV9 and TRBJ1-5, is DSGVTQTPKHLITATGQRVTLRCSPRSGDLSVYWYQQSLDQGLQFLIQYYNGEERAKGNILERFSAQQFPDLHSELNLSSLELGDSALYFCASSVDEGAGQPQHFGDGTRLSIL.

CDR3 in amino acids: CASSGQGPGSYNSPLHF. The CDR3, as DNA: TGCGCCAGCAGCGGACAGGGACCAGGCTCCTATAATTCACCCCTCCACTTT. The gene calls are TRBV5-1 and TRBJ1-6; 8 positions agree with TRBD1. This CDR3 has 17 amino acids. CDR1 is SGHRS and CDR2 is YFSETQ in the germline V gene. The ends lost 4 bases at V and 0 bases at J; junction bases unmatched: 6. Full variable domain (remainder filled in from reference TRBV5-1 and TRBJ1-6): KAGVTQTPRYLIKTRGQQVTLSCSPISGHRSVSWYQQTPGQGLQFLFEYFSETQRNKGNFPGRFSGRQFSNSRSEMNVSTLELGDSALYLCASSGQGPGSYNSPLHFGNGTRLTVT.

This clone occurred once. This rearrangement joins TRBV25-1 to TRBJ2-1; the D gene is possibly TRBD1 (6 bases). Trimming shortened V by 7 bases and J by 2 bases, and 18 bases separated the two germline ends. The CDR3 runs 16 residues. CDR1 and CDR2 from the germline V gene are MGHDK and SYGVNS. DNA for the CDR3: TGTGCCAGCACTCGAGGTAGAGGGGGTCCCTACAATGAGCAGTTCTTC. Amino acids: CASTRGRGGPYNEQFF. The entire variable domain, with the rest obtained from reference TRBV25-1 and TRBJ2-1, is as follows: EADIYQTPRYLVIGTGKKITLECSQTMGHDKMYWYQQDPGMELHLIHYSYGVNSTEKGDLSSESTVSRIRTEHFPLTLESARPSHTSQYLCASTRGRGGPYNEQFFGPGTRLTVL.

CDR3 DNA sequence: TGTGCCAGCATGACCCGAGGGCAGTACTTC. Translation gives CASMTRGQYF. V and J are TRBV9 and TRBJ2-7; D gene ambiguous. This CDR3 region has 10 residues. V lost 6 bases, J lost 9 bases, and 10 bases lay in between. Germline assignment: CDR1 SGDLS and CDR2 YYNGEE. Full variable domain (remainder filled in from reference TRBV9 and TRBJ2-7): DSGVTQTPKHLITATGQRVTLRCSPRSGDLSVYWYQQSLDQGLQFLIQYYNGEERAKGNILERFSAQQFPDLHSELNLSSLELGDSALYFCASMTRGQYFGPGTRLTVT.

Notes on this clone: A junction end diverges from the germline sequence, so it may reflect a read error. The CDR3 nucleotides are TGCAGTGCCCTTATCACGGGACAGCGCGACTTC. Protein product: CSALITGQRDF. The chain joins TRBV20-1 to TRBJ2-5, with 7 positions matching TRBD1. The germline CDR1 and CDR2 sequences are DFQATT and SNEGSKA (reference sequence). The CDR3 length is 11 residues.